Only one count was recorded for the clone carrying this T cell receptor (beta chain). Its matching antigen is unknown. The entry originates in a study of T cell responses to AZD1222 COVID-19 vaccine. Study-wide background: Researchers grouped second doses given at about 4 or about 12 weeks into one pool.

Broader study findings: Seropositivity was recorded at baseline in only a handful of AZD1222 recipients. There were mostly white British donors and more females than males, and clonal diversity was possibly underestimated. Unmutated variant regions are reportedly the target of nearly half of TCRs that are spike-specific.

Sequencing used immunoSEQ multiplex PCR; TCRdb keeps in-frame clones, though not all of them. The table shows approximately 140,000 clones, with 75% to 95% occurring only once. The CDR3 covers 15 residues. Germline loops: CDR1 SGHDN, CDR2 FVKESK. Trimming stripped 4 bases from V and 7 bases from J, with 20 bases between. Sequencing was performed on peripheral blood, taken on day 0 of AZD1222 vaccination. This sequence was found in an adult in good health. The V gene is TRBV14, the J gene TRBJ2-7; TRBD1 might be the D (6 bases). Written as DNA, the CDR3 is TGTGCCAGCAGCCCCCCCGGGACATCCATTTGGGAGCAGTACTTC. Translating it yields CASSPPGTSIWEQYF.